This TCR beta chain was identified during a study of T cell responses to AZD1222 COVID-19 vaccine. Findings of the study overall: Increased Spike-specific TCR breadth and depth were observed after two AZD1222 doses. Most donors were white British and more were female, and clonal diversity was possibly underestimated. Seropositive AZD1222 recipients at baseline numbered only five or six.

This CDR3 contains 14 residues. Trimming left V 1 base short and J 4 bases short, with 8 bases between. Germline CDR1 reads MNHNS; CDR2 reads SASEGT. The repertoire was sequenced with immunoSEQ multiplex PCR; TCRdb's copy has only in-frame clones and lacks some. This table has about 170,000 clones, roughly 87% appearing once. Turning to this clone: Its antigen is currently unknown.

The material was peripheral blood, obtained 28 days after the second AZD1222 dose. The receptor comes from an adult who received the AZD1222 COVID-19 vaccine. The chain combines TRBV6-1 with TRBJ1-5, with D unclear. CDR3 nucleotide sequence: TGTGCCAGCAGTGAAGTGGGGAGTAATCAGCCCCAGCATTTT. It is translated as CASSEVGSNQPQHF.